Listed below are T cell receptor beta chains from one sample, sequenced in a study of OX40 agonist ivuxolimab in advanced cancers. Clones were read by immunoSEQ multiplex PCR, and TCRdb kept only the in-frame ones, dropping some. Of roughly 99,000 clones detected, under 95% appear once; the ten largest clones hold 1% to 1.5%. The source was CD4+ or CD8+ T cells sorted from blood, collected in a trial of the OX40 agonist ivuxolimab. Receptors originate from an adult with an advanced solid tumor such as melanoma, head and neck, liver or kidney cancer. Both conserved end residues are part of each CDR3. A D gene is named only where the DNA matches it firmly. Part of the rows lack a size; the others show once, few, many or a class for expanded clones.

J,D,V,size,CDR3,DNA
TRBJ1-1,TRBD1,TRBV28,-,CASRGTGGRSFLNTEAFF,TGTGCCAGCAGGGGGACAGGGGGACGCTCCTTCCTGAACACTGAAGCTTTCTTT
TRBJ1-1,-,TRBV10-1,once,CASSALPDRGTEAFF,TGCGCCAGCAGCGCCCTCCCTGATAGGGGAACTGAAGCTTTCTTT
TRBJ2-1,-,TRBV4-2,-,CASSQVATFDEQFF,TGTGCCAGCAGCCAAGTTGCTACTTTTGATGAGCAGTTCTTC
TRBJ2-4,-,TRBV5-1,-,CASSPSAVAKNIQYF,TGCGCCAGCAGCCCCTCGGCAGTAGCCAAAAACATTCAGTACTTC
TRBJ2-1,-,TRBV29-1,-,CSVDYLGTSYNEQFF,TGCAGCGTCGATTATCTAGGTACTTCCTACAATGAGCAGTTCTTC
TRBJ1-1,TRBD1,TRBV2,-,CASSDSGQGRNTEAFF,TGTGCCAGCAGTGATTCGGGACAGGGGAGGAACACTGAAGCTTTCTTT
TRBJ1-4,-,TRBV27,-,CASSFLIGANEKLFF,TGTGCCAGCAGTTTCCTCATTGGAGCTAATGAAAAACTGTTTTTT
TRBJ2-2,-,TRBV7-9,-,CASSLGVSGELFF,TGTGCCAGCAGCTTGGGGGTGTCTGGGGAGCTGTTTTTT
TRBJ1-1,-,TRBV14,once,CASSPLWNTEAFF,TGTGCCAGCAGCCCCCTGTGGAACACTGAAGCTTTCTTT
TRBJ2-7,-,TRBV5-4,-,CASSLSVSYEQYF,TGTGCCAGCAGCTTGTCCGTATCCTACGAGCAGTACTTC
TRBJ2-5,TRBD1,TRBV7-2,-,CASSRTGIQETQYF,TGTGCCAGCAGCCGGACAGGGATCCAAGAGACCCAGTACTTC